This T cell receptor beta chain was sequenced during a study of cytomegalovirus exposure and HLA in healthy donors. Whole-study results and caveats: Apparent HLA restriction characterized most CMV-associated TCR beta chains in a later analysis. Later on, an analysis tied 15,000 or so TCR beta sequences to HLA alleles at 0.05 false discovery rate.

Of note for this clone: Its antigen is currently unknown.

Donors in the study were healthy people who gave bone marrow. Though probably carrying unrecorded immune exposures, donors were nominally healthy at sampling. The CDR3 totals 14 residues. Germline CDR1 and CDR2: SGDLS and YYNGEE. V was pared by 3 bases and J by 7 bases, with 13 bases between. Vbeta (60) and Jbeta (13) primers were used in the PCR. The method was immunoSEQ multiplex PCR; TCRdb's version includes in-frame clones alone and lacks a portion of them. The table records about 120,000 clones, over 65% of them present only once. The source material was PBMCs. The chain uses TRBV9 and TRBJ1-4; possibly TRBD1 for D (6 bases). This receptor was obtained from a man aged 30 to 45 in good health and CMV-seropositive. The CDR3 protein is CASSGRGLREKLFF. CDR3 nucleotides: TGTGCCAGCAGCGGCAGGGGATTACGTGAAAAACTGTTTTTT.